One and the same sample provided the 9 T cell receptor beta chains below, sequenced in a study of post-analysis software for immune sequencing data. Findings and caveats of the study: Compared with controls, patients had more of roughly five TRBV segments, including TRBV5-6, TRBV5-1 and TRBV20-1.

Unique molecular identifiers featured in each of the TCR beta cDNA libraries. One entry per CDR3 protein results from TCRdb running MiXCR on the PCR reads. The sample includes hundreds of thousands of distinct CDR3 sequences, under 55% of them seen just once. Antigen specificity for these receptors is unknown. The sample taken for sequencing was blood. The receptors derive from a girl between 5 and 17 years old with multiple sclerosis.

The chain links TRBV20-1 to TRBJ2-7, with TRBD1 as a possible D gene (6 bases). The J call may be wrong; the DNA end is better matched by TRBJ2-5. Germline V gene lookup returns CDR1 DFQATT and CDR2 SNEGSKA (reference sequence). The CDR3 loop spans 15 amino acids. CDR3 in DNA: TGCAGTGCTAGACGTGAAACAGGGCAATGGGAGACCCAGTACTTC. It specifies CSARRETGQWETQYF.

The genes are TRBV7-2 and TRBJ2-1; 7 bases are a match to TRBD2. This CDR3 is 14 amino acids long. Germline V gene lookup returns CDR1 SGHTA and CDR2 FQGNSA. V was pared by 3 bases and J by 4 bases, with 3 bases of the junction left unmatched. This CDR3 reads CASSFEREYNEQFF. In DNA form, the CDR3 reads TGTGCCAGCAGCTTCGAGCGGGAATACAATGAGCAGTTCTTC.

The rearrangement joins TRBV5-1 to TRBJ1-5; no definite D call. Germline CDR1 SGHRS, CDR2 YFSETQ. The CDR3 is 13 amino acids. V shed 5 bases and J shed 5 bases, with 11 bases lying between them. CDR3 nucleotides: TGCGCCAGCAGGGTAGGTGCGGATCAGCCCCAGCATTTT. This sequence encodes CASRVGADQPQHF.

This chain uses TRBV28 with TRBJ2-5, with no clear D. The CDR3 has 12 amino acids. Germline loops: CDR1 MDHEN, CDR2 SYDVKM. V was trimmed by 7 bases and J by 10 bases, leaving 16 bases between them. The chain's CDR3 is CASTRTDPIQYF. CDR3 DNA: TGTGCCAGCACCCGGACGGATCCAATCCAGTACTTC. Full variable domain (rest looked up from reference TRBV28 and TRBJ2-5): DVKVTQSSRYLVKRTGEKVFLECVQDMDHENMFWYRQDPGLGLRLIYFSYDVKMKEKGDIPEGYSVSREKKERFSLILESASTNQTSMYLCASTRTDPIQYFGPGTRLLVL.

The CDR3 sequence: CASSMMLNEQFF. Written as DNA, the CDR3 is TGTGCCAGCAGCATGATGTTGAATGAGCAGTTCTTC. The chain links TRBV7-2 to TRBJ2-1; no reliable D call. This CDR3 region has 12 residues. Per the germline V gene, CDR1 is SGHTA and CDR2 is FQGNSA. The V end was cut by 5 bases, the J end by 7 bases, with 9 bases between.

The chain employs TRBV7-9 and TRBJ1-5, with D unresolved. Looked up from germline, CDR1 is SEHNR and CDR2 is FQNEAQ (reference sequence). CDR3 size: 12 residues. The V gene lost 2 bases and the J gene lost 9 bases, with 8 bases spanning the gap. The CDR3: CASSLQGWPQHF. For the CDR3, the DNA is TGTGCCAGCAGCTTACAAGGGTGGCCCCAGCATTTT.

V and J are TRBV28 and TRBJ2-3; no definite D call. The germline V and J ends were trimmed by 2 bases and 2 bases, with 8 bases remaining between them. The length of the CDR3 is 14 residues. CDR1 is MDHEN, CDR2 SYDVKM, per germline. CDR3 nucleotides: TGTGCCAGCAGTTTAAGTTCCCCCACAGATACGCAGTATTTT. It translates to CASSLSSPTDTQYF.

The gene calls are TRBV29-1 and TRBJ2-1; maybe TRBD2 (5 bases). V gave up 3 bases and J gave up 7 bases, with 10 bases separating them. CDR1 SQVTM and CDR2 ANQGSEA come from the germline V gene. CDR3 size: 12 residues. CDR3 sequence reads: CSVDEGSNEQFF. In nucleotides, the CDR3 is TGCAGCGTTGACGAGGGAAGTAATGAGCAGTTCTTC.

This clonotype turned up a few times. The chain is built from TRBV5-6 and TRBJ2-1; D unclear. CDR3 length: 13 amino acids. In germline, CDR1 is SGHDT, CDR2 YYEEEE. Between the trimmed V and J ends, which lost 0 bases and 9 bases, there was a span of 10 bases. The CDR3 spells CASSLATSAEQFF. DNA of the CDR3: TGTGCCAGCAGCTTGGCAACGTCCGCTGAGCAGTTCTTC.